Listed here are 7 T cell receptor beta chains from one sample, sequenced in a study of cytomegalovirus exposure and HLA in healthy donors. In the PCR, 60 Vbeta and 13 Jbeta primers were used. Only in-frame clones appear in the TCRdb table, and some are missing; sequencing was by immunoSEQ multiplex PCR. The table records 150,000 to 200,000 clones, roughly 80% of them present only once. The specimen sequenced was PBMCs. These receptors originate from a man between 35 and 55 years old in good health and CMV-seronegative.

The rearrangement links TRBV5-4 to TRBJ1-6; 9 bases are a match to TRBD1. Germline CDR1 reads SGHNT; CDR2 reads YYREEE (reference sequence). V gave up 2 bases and J gave up 6 bases; unmatched junction bases: 3. This CDR3 is built from 15 residues. CDR3 amino acids: CASSLPDRGNSPLHF. The CDR3 DNA reads TGTGCCAGCAGCTTACCGGACAGGGGTAATTCACCCCTCCACTTT.

The chain combines TRBV2 with TRBJ1-1; D not certain. Germline V lookup: CDR1 SNHLY, CDR2 FYNNEI. This CDR3 is built from 14 residues. Trimming left V 6 bases short and J 5 bases short, with 16 bases between. CDR3 loop: CASSPGLRGTEAFF. CDR3 coding DNA: TGTGCCAGCAGCCCCGGGCTCAGAGGGACTGAAGCTTTCTTT.

The table lists this clone with a count of one. The chain joins TRBV18 to TRBJ2-4; D perhaps matches TRBD1 (6 bases). CDR3 size: 17 residues. The V and J ends lost 1 base and 0 bases respectively, with 13 bases between them. CDR1 is KGHSH, CDR2 LQKENI, per germline. The CDR3 loop is CASSPLRQGIAKNIQYF. In DNA form, the CDR3 reads TGTGCCAGCTCACCACTCCGCCAGGGGATAGCCAAAAACATTCAGTACTTC.

V is TRBV6-6 and J is TRBJ1-1, with 7 nucleotides matching TRBD1. This CDR3 is 15 amino acids long. The junction had 9 bases not matched to a gene; V was cut back by 6 bases and J by 2 bases. Germline values: CDR1 MNHNY, CDR2 SVGAGI (reference sequence). The CDR3 region is CASSRDRSPNTEAFF. CDR3 in DNA: TGTGCCAGCAGCCGGGACAGAAGTCCAAACACTGAAGCTTTCTTT.

The rearrangement joins TRBV30 to TRBJ1-6; no clear D. V was cut by 4 bases and J by 7 bases, with 11 bases left in between. The CDR3 has 13 amino acids. Germline V lookup: CDR1 GTSNPN, CDR2 SVGIG (reference sequence). The CDR3 DNA follows: TGTGCCTGGATTGAGGCTGAGAATTCACCCCTCCACTTT. Its translation is CAWIEAENSPLHF.

This chain links TRBV27 with TRBJ2-2, with 7 bases identical to TRBD2. This CDR3 comprises 16 residues. Germline V lookup: CDR1 MNHEY, CDR2 SMNVEV (reference sequence). Unmatched junction bases numbered 6, after V lost 4 bases and J lost 1 base. The CDR3, as DNA: TGTGCCAGCAGTTCCCTCCAGCGGGGGAACACCGGGGAGCTGTTTTTT. Amino acids: CASSSLQRGNTGELFF.

The V gene is TRBV6-1, the J gene TRBJ1-1; 12 bases agree with TRBD1. The V gene end was trimmed by 7 bases and the J gene end by 7 bases; junction bases not matched to a gene: 10. CDR1 is MNHNS and CDR2 is SASEGT in the germline V gene. The CDR3 contains 15 residues. CDR3 DNA: TGTGCCAGCACCCGAGGGACAGGGGGCTTCATTGAAGCTTTCTTT. Encoded protein: CASTRGTGGFIEAFF.